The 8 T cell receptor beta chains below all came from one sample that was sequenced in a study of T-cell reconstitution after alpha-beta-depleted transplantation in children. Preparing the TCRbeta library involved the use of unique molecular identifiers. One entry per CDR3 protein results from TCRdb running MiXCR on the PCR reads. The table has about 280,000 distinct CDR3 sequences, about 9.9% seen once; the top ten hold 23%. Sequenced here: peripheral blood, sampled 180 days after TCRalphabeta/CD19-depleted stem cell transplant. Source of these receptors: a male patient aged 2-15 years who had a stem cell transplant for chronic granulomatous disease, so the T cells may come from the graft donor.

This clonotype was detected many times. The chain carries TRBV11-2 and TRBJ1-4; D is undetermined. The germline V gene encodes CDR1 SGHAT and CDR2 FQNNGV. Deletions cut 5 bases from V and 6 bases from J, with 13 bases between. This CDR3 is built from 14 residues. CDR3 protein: CASSPAGKYEKLFF. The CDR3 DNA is TGTGCCAGCAGCCCCGCCGGGAAATATGAAAAACTGTTTTTT.

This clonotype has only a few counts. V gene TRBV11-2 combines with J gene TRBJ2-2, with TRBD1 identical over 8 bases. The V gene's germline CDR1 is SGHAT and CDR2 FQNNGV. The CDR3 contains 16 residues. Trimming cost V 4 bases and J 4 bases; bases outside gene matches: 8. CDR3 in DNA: TGTGCCAGCAGCTCTCTCAGGGGGCCGGTCACCGGGGAGCTGTTTTTT. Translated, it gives CASSSLRGPVTGELFF.

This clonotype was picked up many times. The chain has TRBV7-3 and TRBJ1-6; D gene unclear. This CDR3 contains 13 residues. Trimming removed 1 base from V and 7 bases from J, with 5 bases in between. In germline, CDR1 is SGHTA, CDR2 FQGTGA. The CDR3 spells CASSLKSNSPLHF. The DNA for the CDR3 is TGTGCCAGCAGCTTAAAATCCAATTCACCCCTCCACTTT.

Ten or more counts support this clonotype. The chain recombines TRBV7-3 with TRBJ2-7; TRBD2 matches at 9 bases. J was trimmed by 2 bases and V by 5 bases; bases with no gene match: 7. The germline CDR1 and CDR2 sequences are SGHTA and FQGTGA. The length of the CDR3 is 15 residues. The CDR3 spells CASSILAGTAYEQYF. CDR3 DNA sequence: TGTGCCAGCAGCATTCTAGCGGGGACGGCCTACGAGCAGTACTTC. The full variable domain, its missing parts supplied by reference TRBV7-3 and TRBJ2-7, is GAGVSQTPSNKVTEKGKYVELRCDPISGHTALYWYRQSLGQGPEFLIYFQGTGAADDSGLPNDRFFAVRPEGSVSTLKIQRTERGDSAVYLCASSILAGTAYEQYFGPGTRLTVT.

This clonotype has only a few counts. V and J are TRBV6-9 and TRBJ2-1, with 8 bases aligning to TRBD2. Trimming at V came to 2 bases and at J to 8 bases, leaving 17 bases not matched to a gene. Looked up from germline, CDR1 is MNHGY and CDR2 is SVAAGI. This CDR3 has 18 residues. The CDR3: CASSYIPGVAGSKDEQFF. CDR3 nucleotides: TGTGCCAGCAGTTATATCCCCGGGGTAGCGGGAAGTAAGGATGAGCAGTTCTTC.

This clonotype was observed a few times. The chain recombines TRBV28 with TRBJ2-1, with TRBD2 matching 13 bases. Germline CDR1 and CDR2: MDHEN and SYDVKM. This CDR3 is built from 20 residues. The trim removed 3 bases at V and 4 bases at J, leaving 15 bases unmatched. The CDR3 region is CASSFPTDKTSGRIYNEQFF. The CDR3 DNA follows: TGTGCCAGCAGTTTTCCCACTGATAAGACTAGCGGGAGGATATACAATGAGCAGTTCTTC.

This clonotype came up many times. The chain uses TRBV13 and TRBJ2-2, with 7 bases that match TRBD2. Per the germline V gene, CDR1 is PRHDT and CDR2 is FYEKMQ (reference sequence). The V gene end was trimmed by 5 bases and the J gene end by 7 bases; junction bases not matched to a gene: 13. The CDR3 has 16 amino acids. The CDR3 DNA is TGTGCCAGCAGCGGCAGACTAGCCGCCGGCCACGGGGAGCTGTTTTTT. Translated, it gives CASSGRLAAGHGELFF.

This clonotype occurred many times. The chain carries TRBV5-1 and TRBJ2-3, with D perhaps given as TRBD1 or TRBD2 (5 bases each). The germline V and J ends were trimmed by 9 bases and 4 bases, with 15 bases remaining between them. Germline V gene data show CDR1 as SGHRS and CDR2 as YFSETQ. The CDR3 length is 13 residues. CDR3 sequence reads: CATSGAGADTQYF. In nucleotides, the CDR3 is TGCGCCACCTCCGGGGCCGGGGCAGATACGCAGTATTTT.